This TCR beta chain came from a study of T cells in Graves' hyperthyroidism and ophthalmopathy. The investigators amplified TCR beta CDR3 regions from RNA transcripts. TCR CDR3 underwent first-round RT-PCR with the HTBI primer set. MiXCR was run by TCRdb on the multiplex PCR reads, yielding one entry per CDR3 protein. Of approximately 300,000 distinct CDR3 sequences listed, approximately 15% were seen once; the top ten hold approximately 57%. The source is a woman in her sixties or seventies with Graves' ophthalmopathy. The sequenced sample was blood.

The CDR3 DNA reads as TGTGCCAGCAGCCTTCAGGACACTGAAGCTTTCTTT. Protein sequence: CASSLQDTEAFF. This chain joins TRBV5-4 and TRBJ1-1, with D hard to call. V lost 4 bases to trimming and J lost 3 bases, with 7 bases between them. Germline V gene data show CDR1 as SGHNT and CDR2 as YYREEE (reference sequence). This CDR3 contains 12 residues.